The 4 T cell receptor beta chains in this list originate from one sample, sequenced in a study of T cell responses to AZD1222 COVID-19 vaccine. Profiling relied on immunoSEQ multiplex PCR, and the TCRdb table lists in-frame clones only, not all of them. The table includes about 110,000 clones, about 90% detected once. Specimen: peripheral blood, collected 28 days after the second AZD1222 dose. The source is an adult who received the AZD1222 COVID-19 vaccine.

This clone was recorded once. This chain links TRBV9 with TRBJ1-1, with D perhaps TRBD1 (5 bases). This CDR3 has 15 residues. Trimming shortened V by 4 bases and J by 1 base, and 14 bases separated the two germline ends. CDR1 is SGDLS and CDR2 is YYNGEE in the germline V gene. The CDR3 DNA is TGTGCCAGCAGCCCCTCAGGGCTATCGAACACTGAAGCTTTCTTT. Residues: CASSPSGLSNTEAFF.

This clone occurred a few times. The J gene is TRBJ2-1, the V gene TRBV2, with 10 bases lining up with TRBD2. The germline CDR1 and CDR2 sequences are SNHLY and FYNNEI. This CDR3 is built from 15 residues. V shed 6 bases and J 4 bases; nucleotides not matched to a gene: 6. The CDR3 loop is CASSELAGHYNEQFF. DNA for the CDR3: TGTGCCAGCAGCGAACTAGCGGGGCATTACAATGAGCAGTTCTTC.

The V call is TRBV6-5, the J call TRBJ1-2, with unresolved D. The CDR3 covers 13 residues. Germline CDR1 is MNHEY and CDR2 is SVGAGI. Trimming removed 1 base at V and 8 bases at J, with 11 bases between. CDR3 DNA sequence: TGTGCCAGCAGTTACTTGGGGTTGGAGGGCTACACCTTC. This translates into CASSYLGLEGYTF.

The chain combines TRBV7-6 with TRBJ1-1; TRBD1 is a possible D gene (5 bases). The CDR3 is 16 residues long. Germline values: CDR1 SGHVS, CDR2 FNYEAQ. Trimming took 0 bases from V and 3 from J, leaving 14 bases between them. The CDR3 region has the DNA TGTGCCAGCAGCTTAGCATGGCAGGGAGGGGACACTGAAGCTTTCTTT. Translated: CASSLAWQGGDTEAFF.